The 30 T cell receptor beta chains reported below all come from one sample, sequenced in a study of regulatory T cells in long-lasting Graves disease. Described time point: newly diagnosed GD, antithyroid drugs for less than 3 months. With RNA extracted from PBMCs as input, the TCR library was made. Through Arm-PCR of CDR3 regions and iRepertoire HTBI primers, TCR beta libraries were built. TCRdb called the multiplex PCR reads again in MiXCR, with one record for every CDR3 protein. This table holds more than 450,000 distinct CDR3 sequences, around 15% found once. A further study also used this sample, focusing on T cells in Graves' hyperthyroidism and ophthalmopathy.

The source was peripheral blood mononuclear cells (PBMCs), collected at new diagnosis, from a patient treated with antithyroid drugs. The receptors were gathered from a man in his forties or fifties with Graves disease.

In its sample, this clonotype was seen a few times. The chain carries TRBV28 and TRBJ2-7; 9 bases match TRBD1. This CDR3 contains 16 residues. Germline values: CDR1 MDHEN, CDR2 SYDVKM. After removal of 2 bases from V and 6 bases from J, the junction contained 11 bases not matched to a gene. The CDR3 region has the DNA TGTGCCAGCAGTTTAGGGGGGACAGGGATCTTATCCGAGCAGTACTTC. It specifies CASSLGGTGILSEQYF.

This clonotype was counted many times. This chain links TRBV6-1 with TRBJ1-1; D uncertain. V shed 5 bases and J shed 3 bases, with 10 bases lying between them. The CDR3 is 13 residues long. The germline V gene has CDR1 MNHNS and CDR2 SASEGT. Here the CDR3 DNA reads TGTGCCAGCAGTAGTCGTATTGACACTGAAGCTTTCTTT. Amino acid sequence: CASSSRIDTEAFF.

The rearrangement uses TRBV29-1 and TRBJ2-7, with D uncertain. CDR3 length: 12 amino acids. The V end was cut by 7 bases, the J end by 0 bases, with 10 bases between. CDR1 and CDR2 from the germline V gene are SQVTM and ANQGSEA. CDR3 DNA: TGCAGCGGAGAGACGAGCTCCTACGAGCAGTACTTC. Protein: CSGETSSYEQYF.

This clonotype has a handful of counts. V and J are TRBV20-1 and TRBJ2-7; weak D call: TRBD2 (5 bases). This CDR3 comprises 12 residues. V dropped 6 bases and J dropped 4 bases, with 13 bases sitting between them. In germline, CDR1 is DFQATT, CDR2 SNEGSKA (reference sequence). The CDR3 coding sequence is TGCAGTGCAGAGGACTTCACTTACGAGCAGTACTTC. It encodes CSAEDFTYEQYF.

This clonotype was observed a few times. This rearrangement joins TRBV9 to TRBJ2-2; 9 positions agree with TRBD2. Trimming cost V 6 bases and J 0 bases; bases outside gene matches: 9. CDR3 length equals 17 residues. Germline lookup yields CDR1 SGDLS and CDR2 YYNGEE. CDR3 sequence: CASTQKLAGANTGELFF. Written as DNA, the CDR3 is TGTGCCAGCACGCAAAAACTAGCGGGCGCGAACACCGGGGAGCTGTTTTTT.

This CDR3 is CSAGAGSGANVLTF. The CDR3 bases are TGCAGCGCGGGTGCCGGCTCTGGGGCCAACGTCCTGACTTTC. This sequence joins TRBV29-1 and TRBJ2-6; no clear D. Per germline, CDR1 SQVTM and CDR2 ANQGSEA. CDR3 length: 14 residues. With 7 bases removed from V and 0 bases from J, the gap between germline ends came to 10 bases.

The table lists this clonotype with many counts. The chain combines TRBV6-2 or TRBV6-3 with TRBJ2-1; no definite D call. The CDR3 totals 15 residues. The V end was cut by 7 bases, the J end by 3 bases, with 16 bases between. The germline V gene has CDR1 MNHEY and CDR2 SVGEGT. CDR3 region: CASTKTSLSYNEQFF. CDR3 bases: TGTGCCAGCACCAAGACAAGTCTGAGCTACAATGAGCAGTTCTTC.

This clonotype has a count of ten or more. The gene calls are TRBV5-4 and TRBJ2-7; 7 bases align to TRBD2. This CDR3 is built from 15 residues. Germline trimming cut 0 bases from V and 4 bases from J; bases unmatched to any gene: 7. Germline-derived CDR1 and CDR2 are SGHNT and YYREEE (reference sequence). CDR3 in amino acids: CASSLEEGGEYEQYF. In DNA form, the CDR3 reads TGTGCCAGCAGCTTGGAAGAGGGAGGGGAATACGAGCAGTACTTC. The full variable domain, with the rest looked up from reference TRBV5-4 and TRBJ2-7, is ETGVTQSPTHLIKTRGQQVTLRCSSQSGHNTVSWYQQALGQGPQFIFQYYREEENGRGNFPPRFSGLQFPNYSSELNVNALELDDSALYLCASSLEEGGEYEQYFGPGTRLTVT.

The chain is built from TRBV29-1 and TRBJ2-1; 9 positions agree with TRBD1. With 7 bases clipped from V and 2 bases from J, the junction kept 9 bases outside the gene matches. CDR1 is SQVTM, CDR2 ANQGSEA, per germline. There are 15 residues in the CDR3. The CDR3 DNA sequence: TGCAGCGCTTCCCGGGACAGGGTAGCCTACAATGAGCAGTTCTTC. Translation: CSASRDRVAYNEQFF.

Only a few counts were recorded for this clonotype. The CDR3 sequence is CASSPGTGVFVSSTGELFF. Here the CDR3 DNA reads TGTGCCAGCTCACCCGGGACAGGGGTCTTCGTGAGTTCCACCGGGGAGCTGTTTTTT. This chain links TRBV18 with TRBJ2-2; TRBD1 matches at 10 bases. Germline values: CDR1 KGHSH, CDR2 LQKENI. The trim removed 3 bases at V and 4 bases at J, leaving 14 bases unmatched. The CDR3 totals 19 residues.

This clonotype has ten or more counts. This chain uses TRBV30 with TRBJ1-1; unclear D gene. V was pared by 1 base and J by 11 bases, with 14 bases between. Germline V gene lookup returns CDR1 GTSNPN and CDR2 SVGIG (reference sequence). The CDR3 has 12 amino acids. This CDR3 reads CAWSGGPEPAFF. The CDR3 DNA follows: TGTGCCTGGAGTGGCGGGCCAGAACCCGCTTTCTTT.

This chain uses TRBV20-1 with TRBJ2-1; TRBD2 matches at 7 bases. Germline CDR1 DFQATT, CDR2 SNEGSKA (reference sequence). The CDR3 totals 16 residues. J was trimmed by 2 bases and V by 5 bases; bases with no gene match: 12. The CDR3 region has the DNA TGCAGTGCTGAGGATGTGGGGGGGAGTCCCTACAATGAGCAGTTCTTC. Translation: CSAEDVGGSPYNEQFF.

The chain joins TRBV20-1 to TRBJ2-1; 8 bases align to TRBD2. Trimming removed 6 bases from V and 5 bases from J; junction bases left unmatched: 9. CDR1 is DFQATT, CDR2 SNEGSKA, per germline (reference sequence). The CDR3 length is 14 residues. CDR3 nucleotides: TGCAGTGCCGCCCTAGCGGGCCATCACAATGAGCAGTTCTTC. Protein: CSAALAGHHNEQFF.

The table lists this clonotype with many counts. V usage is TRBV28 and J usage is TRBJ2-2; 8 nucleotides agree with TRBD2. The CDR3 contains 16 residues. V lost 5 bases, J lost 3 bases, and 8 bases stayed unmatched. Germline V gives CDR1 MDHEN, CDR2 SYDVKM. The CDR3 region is CASSLRSGSYTGELFF. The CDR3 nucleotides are TGTGCCAGCAGTCTCAGGAGCGGGAGTTACACCGGGGAGCTGTTTTTT.

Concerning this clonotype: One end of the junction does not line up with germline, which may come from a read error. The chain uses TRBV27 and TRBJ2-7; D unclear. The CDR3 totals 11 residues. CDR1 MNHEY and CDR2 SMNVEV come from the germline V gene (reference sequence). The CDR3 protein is CASSLGNERYF. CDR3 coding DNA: TGTGCCAGCAGTTTAGGTAACGAGCGGTACTTC.

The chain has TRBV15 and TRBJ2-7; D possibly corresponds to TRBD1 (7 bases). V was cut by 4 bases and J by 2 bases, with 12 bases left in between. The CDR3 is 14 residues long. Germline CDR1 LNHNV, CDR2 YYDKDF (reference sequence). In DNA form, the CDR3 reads TGTGCCACCAGCATGGAGGGGGCTGCCTACGAGCAGTACTTC. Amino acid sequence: CATSMEGAAYEQYF.

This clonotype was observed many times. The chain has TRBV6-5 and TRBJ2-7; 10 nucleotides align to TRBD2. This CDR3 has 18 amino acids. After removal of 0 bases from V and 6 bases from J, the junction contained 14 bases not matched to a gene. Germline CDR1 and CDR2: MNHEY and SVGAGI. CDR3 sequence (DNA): TGTGCCAGCAGTTACTCTTCAGGGGAAATTCTAGCGGGAGTCGAGCAGTACTTC. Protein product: CASSYSSGEILAGVEQYF.

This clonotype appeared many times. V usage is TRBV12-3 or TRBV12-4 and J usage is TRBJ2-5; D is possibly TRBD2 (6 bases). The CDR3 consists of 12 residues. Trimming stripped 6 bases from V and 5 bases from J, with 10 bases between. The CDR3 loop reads CASSPGAETQYF. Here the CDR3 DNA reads TGTGCCAGCAGCCCGGGAGCGGAGACCCAGTACTTC.

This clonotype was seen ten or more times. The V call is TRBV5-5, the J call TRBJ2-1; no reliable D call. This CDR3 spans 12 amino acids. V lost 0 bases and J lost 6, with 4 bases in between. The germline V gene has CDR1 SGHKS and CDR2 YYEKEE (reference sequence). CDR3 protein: CASSLESNEQFF. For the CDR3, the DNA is TGTGCCAGCAGCTTGGAAAGCAATGAGCAGTTCTTC.

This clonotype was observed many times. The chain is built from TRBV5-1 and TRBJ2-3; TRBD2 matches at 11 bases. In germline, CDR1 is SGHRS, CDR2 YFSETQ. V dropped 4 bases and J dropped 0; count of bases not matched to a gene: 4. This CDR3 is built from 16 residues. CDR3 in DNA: TGCGCCAGCAGCCCGGGACTAGCGGCAAGCACAGATACGCAGTATTTT. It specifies CASSPGLAASTDTQYF.

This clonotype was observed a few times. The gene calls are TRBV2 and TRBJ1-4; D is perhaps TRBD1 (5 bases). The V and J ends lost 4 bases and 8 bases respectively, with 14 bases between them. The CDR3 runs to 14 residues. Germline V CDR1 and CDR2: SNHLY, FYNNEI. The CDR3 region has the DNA TGTGCCAGCAGTGTTGAGGGACCTCGGGAAAAACTGTTTTTT. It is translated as CASSVEGPREKLFF.

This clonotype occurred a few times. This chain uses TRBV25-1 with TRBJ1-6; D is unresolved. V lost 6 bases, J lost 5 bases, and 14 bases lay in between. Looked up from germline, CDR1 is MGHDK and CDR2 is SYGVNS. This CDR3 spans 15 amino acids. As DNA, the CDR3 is TGTGCCAGCAGGCCGGCGGGCTCTGATAATTCACCCCTCCACTTT. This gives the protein CASRPAGSDNSPLHF.

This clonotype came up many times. This CDR3 is CASSFGVNEQYF. DNA of the CDR3: TGTGCCAGCAGTTTCGGAGTTAACGAGCAGTACTTC. The genes are TRBV12-3 or TRBV12-4 and TRBJ2-7; D unresolved. The CDR3 sequence is 12 residues long. Trimming stripped 3 bases from V and 5 bases from J, with 8 bases between.

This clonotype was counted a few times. The CDR3 DNA follows: TGTGCCAGCAGTGAAAGGAGGGAATACAATGAGCAGTTCTTC. It encodes CASSERREYNEQFF. The chain employs TRBV6-2 or TRBV6-3 and TRBJ2-1, with a possible D match to TRBD2 (6 bases). The V end lost 5 bases, the J end lost 4 bases, and 12 bases lay between the germline ends. CDR1 MNHEY and CDR2 SVGEGT come from the germline V gene. The CDR3 totals 14 residues.

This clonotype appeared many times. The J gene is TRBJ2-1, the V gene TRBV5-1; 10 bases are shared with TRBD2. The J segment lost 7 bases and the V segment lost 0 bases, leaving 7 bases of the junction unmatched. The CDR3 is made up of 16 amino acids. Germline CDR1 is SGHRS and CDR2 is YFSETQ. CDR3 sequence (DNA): TGCGCCAGCAGCTTGGCCGGTAGCGGGAGGAAGAATGAGCAGTTCTTC. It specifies CASSLAGSGRKNEQFF. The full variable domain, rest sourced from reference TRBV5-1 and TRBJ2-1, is KAGVTQTPRYLIKTRGQQVTLSCSPISGHRSVSWYQQTPGQGLQFLFEYFSETQRNKGNFPGRFSGRQFSNSRSEMNVSTLELGDSALYLCASSLAGSGRKNEQFFGPGTRLTVL.

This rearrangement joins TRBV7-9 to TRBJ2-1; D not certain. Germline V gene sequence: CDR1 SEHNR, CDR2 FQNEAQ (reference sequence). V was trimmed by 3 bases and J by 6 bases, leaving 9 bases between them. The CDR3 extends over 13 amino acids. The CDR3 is CASSFGFVNEQFF. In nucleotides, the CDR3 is TGTGCCAGCAGCTTTGGCTTCGTCAATGAGCAGTTCTTC.

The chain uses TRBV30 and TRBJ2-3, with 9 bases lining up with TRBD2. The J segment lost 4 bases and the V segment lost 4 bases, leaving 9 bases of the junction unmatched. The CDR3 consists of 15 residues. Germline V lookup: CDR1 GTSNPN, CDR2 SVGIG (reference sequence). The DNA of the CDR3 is TGTGCCTGGATTGGAAAGCGGGAGGTTCCAGATACGCAGTATTTT. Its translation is CAWIGKREVPDTQYF.

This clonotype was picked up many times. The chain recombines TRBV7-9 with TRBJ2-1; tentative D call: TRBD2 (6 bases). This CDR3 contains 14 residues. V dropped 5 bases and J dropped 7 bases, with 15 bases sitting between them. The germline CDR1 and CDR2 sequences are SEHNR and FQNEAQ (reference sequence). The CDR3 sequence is CASSPLARTNEQFF. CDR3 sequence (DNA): TGTGCCAGCAGCCCCCTAGCGCGAACTAATGAGCAGTTCTTC.

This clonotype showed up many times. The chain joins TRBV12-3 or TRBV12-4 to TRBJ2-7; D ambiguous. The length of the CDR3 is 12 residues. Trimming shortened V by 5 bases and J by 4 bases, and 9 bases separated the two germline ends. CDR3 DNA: TGTGCCAGCAGTCACCGGGCTTACGAGCAGTACTTC. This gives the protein CASSHRAYEQYF.

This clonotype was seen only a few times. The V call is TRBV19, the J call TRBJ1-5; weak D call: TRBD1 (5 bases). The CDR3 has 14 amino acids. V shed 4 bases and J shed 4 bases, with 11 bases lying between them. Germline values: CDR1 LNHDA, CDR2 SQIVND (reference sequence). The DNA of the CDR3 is TGTGCCAGTAGTACCTTACAGGAAAATCAGCCCCAGCATTTT. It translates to CASSTLQENQPQHF.